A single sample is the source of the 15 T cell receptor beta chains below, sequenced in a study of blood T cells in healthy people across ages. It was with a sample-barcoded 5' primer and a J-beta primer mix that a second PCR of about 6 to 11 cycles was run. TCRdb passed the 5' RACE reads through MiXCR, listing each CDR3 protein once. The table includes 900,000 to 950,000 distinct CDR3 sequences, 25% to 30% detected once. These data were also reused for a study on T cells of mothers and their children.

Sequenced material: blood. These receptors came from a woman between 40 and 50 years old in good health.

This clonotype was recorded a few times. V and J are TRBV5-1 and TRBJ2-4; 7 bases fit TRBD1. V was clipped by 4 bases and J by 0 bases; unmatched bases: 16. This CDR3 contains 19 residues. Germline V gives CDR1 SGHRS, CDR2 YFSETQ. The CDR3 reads CASSLGEQGLELAKNIQYF. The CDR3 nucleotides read TGCGCCAGCAGCCTGGGGGAACAGGGGCTCGAACTAGCCAAAAACATTCAGTACTTC. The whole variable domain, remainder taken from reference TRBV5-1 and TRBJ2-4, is KAGVTQTPRYLIKTRGQQVTLSCSPISGHRSVSWYQQTPGQGLQFLFEYFSETQRNKGNFPGRFSGRQFSNSRSEMNVSTLELGDSALYLCASSLGEQGLELAKNIQYFGAGTRLSVL.

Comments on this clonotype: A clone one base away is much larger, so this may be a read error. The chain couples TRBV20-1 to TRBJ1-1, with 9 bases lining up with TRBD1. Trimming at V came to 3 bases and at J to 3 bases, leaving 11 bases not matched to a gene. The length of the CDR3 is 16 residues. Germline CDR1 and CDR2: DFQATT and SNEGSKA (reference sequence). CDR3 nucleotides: TGCAGTGCTAGGGGAAGACGGGACAGGGTCGACACTGAAGCTTTCTTT. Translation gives CSARGRRDRVDTEAFF.

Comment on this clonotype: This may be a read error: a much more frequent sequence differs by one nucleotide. The CDR3 nucleotides are TGCAGTGCTCGAGACACATTCCGAGGAACTAATGAAAAACGGTTTTTT. The encoded protein is CSARDTFRGTNEKRFF. V gene TRBV20-1 combines with J gene TRBJ1-4; no clear D gene. Looked up from germline, CDR1 is DFQATT and CDR2 is SNEGSKA (reference sequence). The CDR3 runs 16 residues.

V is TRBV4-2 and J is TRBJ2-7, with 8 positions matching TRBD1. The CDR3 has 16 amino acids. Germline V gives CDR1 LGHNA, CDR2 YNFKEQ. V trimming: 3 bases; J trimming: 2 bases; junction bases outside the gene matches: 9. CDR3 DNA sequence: TGTGCCAGCAGCCAGCCCCGGGACAGGTCAACCTACGAGCAGTACTTC. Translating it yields CASSQPRDRSTYEQYF.

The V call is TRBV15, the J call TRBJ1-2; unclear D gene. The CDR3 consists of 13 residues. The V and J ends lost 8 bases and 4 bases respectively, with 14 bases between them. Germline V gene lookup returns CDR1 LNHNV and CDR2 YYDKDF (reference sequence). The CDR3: CATRTGSSYGYTF. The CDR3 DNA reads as TGTGCCACCCGGACGGGGTCGTCCTATGGCTACACCTTC.

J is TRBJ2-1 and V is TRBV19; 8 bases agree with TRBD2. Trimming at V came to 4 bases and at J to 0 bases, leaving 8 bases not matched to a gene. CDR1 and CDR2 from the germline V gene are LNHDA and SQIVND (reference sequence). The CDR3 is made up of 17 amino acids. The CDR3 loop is CASSRRGGSISYNEQFF. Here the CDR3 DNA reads TGTGCCAGTAGTAGACGGGGGGGCTCAATCTCCTACAATGAGCAGTTCTTC.

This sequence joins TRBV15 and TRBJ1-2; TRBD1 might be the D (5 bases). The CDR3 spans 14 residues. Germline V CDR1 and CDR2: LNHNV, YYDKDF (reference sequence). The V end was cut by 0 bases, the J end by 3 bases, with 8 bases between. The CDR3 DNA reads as TGTGCCACCAGCAGAGACAGGGACCACTATGGCTACACCTTC. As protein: CATSRDRDHYGYTF.

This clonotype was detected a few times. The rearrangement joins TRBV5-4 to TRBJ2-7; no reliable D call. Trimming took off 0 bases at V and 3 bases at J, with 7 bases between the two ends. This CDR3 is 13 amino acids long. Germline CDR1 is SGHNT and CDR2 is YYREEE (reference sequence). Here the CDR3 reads CASSLDDGYEQYF. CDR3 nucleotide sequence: TGTGCCAGCAGCTTGGACGATGGCTACGAGCAGTACTTC. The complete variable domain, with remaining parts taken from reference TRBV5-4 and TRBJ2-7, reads ETGVTQSPTHLIKTRGQQVTLRCSSQSGHNTVSWYQQALGQGPQFIFQYYREEENGRGNFPPRFSGLQFPNYSSELNVNALELDDSALYLCASSLDDGYEQYFGPGTRLTVT.

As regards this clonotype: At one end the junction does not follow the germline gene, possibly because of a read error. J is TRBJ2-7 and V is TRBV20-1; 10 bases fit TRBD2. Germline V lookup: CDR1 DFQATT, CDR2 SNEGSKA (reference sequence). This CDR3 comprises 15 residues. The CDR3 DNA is TGCGGTGCTAGTAGCCGCGGGACTAGCGTATACGAGCAGTACTTC. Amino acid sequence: CGASSRGTSVYEQYF.

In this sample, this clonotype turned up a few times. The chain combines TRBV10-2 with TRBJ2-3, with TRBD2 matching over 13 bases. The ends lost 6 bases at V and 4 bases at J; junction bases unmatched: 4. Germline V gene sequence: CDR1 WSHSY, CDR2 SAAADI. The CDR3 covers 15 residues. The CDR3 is CASRGLAGVADTQYF. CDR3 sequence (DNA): TGCGCCAGCAGAGGACTAGCGGGGGTGGCAGATACGCAGTATTTT.

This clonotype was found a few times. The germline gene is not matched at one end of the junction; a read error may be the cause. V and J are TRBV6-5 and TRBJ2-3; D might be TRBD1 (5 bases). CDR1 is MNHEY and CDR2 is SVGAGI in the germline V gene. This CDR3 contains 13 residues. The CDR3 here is CASSPPATGTQYF. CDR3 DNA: TGTGCCAGCAGCCCCCCAGCCACAGGTACGCAGTATTTT.

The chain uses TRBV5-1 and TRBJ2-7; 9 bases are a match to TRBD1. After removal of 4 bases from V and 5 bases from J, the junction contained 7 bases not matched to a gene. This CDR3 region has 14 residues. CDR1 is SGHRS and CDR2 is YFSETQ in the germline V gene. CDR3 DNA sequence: TGCGCCAGCAGCCCAACCACAGGGGGCGACGAGCAGTACTTC. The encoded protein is CASSPTTGGDEQYF.

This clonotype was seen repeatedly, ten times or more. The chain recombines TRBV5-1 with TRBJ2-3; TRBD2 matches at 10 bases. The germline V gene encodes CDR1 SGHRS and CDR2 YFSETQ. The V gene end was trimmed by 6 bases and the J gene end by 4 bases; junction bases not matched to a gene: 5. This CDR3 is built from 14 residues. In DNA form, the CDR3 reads TGCGCCAGCAACCTAGCGGGGGCCCCAGATACGCAGTATTTT. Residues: CASNLAGAPDTQYF. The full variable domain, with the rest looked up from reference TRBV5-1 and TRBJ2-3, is KAGVTQTPRYLIKTRGQQVTLSCSPISGHRSVSWYQQTPGQGLQFLFEYFSETQRNKGNFPGRFSGRQFSNSRSEMNVSTLELGDSALYLCASNLAGAPDTQYFGPGTRLTVL.

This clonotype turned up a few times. The chain's CDR3 is CASSQGWPQETQYF. As DNA, the CDR3 is TGTGCCAGCAGCCAGGGGTGGCCCCAAGAGACCCAGTACTTC. The chain recombines TRBV3-1 with TRBJ2-5, with D unclear. V gave up 3 bases and J gave up 1 base, with 9 bases separating them. This CDR3 region has 14 residues. Germline CDR1 LGHDT, CDR2 YNNKEL (reference sequence).

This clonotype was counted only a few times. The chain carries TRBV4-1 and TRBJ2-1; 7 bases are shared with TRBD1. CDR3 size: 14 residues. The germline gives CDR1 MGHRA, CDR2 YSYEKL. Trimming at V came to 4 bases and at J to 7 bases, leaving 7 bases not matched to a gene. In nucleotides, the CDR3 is TGCGCCAGCAGCCGTCCGTCGGACAGGAATGAGCAGTTCTTC. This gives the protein CASSRPSDRNEQFF.